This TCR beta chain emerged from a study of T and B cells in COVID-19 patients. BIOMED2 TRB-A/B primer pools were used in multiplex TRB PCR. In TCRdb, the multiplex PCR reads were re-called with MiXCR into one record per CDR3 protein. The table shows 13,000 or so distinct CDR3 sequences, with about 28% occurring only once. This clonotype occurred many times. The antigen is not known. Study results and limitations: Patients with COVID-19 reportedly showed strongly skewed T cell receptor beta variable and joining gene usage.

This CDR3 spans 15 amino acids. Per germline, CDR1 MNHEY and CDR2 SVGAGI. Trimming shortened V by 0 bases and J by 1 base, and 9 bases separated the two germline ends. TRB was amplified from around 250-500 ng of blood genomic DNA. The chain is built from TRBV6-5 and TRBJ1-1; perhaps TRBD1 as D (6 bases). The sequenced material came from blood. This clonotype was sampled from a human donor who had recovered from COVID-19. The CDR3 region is CASSYSMTGNTEAFF. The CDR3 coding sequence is TGTGCCAGCAGTTACTCGATGACAGGGAACACTGAAGCTTTCTTT.